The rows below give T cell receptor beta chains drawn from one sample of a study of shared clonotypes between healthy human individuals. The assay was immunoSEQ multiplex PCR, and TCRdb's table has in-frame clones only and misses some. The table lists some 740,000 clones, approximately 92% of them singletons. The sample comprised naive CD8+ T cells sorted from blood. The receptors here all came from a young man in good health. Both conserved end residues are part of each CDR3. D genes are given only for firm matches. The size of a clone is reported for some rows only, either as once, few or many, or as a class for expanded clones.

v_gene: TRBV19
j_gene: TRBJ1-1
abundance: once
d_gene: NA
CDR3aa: CASTNPPRGRRTEAFF
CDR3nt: TGTGCCAGTACCAACCCTCCAAGGGGCAGACGAACTGAAGCTTTCTTT

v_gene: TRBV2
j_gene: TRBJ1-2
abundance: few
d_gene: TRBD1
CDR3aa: CASVQGSLYGYTF
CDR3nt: TGTGCCAGCGTACAGGGGTCGCTCTATGGCTACACCTTC

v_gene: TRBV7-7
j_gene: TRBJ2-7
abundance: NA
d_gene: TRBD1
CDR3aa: CASSQGTGGSYEQYF
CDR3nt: TGTGCTAGCAGCCAAGGGACAGGGGGCTCCTACGAGCAGTACTTC

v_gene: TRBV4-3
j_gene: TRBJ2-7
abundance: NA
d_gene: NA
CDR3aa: CASSQDRAGDAYEQYF
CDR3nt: TGCGCCAGCAGCCAAGATAGGGCAGGGGATGCCTACGAGCAGTACTTC

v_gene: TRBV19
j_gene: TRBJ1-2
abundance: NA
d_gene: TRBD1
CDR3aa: CASSTRLDRVGQGYTF
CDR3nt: TGTGCCAGTAGTACTCGGCTGGACAGGGTTGGACAAGGCTACACCTTC

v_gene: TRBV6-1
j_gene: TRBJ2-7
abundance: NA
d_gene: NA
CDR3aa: CASSEGAYEQYF
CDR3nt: TGTGCCAGCTCTGAAGGGGCCTACGAGCAGTACTTC

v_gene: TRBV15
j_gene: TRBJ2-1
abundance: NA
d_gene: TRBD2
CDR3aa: CATSTRAGRGEQFF
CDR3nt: TGTGCCACCAGCACTAGGGCAGGGAGGGGTGAGCAGTTCTTC

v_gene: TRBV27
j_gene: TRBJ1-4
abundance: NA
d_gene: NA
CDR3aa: CASSPLDPTNEKLFF
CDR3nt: TGTGCCAGCAGCCCCCTGGATCCAACTAATGAAAAACTGTTTTTT

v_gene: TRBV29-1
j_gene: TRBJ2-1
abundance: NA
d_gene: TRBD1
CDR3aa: CSVETDRGRDEQFF
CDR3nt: TGCAGCGTTGAAACCGACAGGGGGCGCGATGAGCAGTTCTTC

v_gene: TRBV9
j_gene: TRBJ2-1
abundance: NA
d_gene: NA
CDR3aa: CASSVGSGVGNEQFF
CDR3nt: TGTGCCAGCAGCGTAGGGAGCGGAGTTGGCAATGAGCAGTTCTTC

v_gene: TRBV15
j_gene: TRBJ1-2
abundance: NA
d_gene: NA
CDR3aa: CATSRGPDGNYGYTF
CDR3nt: TGTGCCACCAGCAGAGGTCCCGACGGGAACTATGGCTACACCTTC

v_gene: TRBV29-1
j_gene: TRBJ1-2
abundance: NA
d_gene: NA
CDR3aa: CSVVVERHGYTF
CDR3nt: TGCAGCGTTGTCGTCGAACGGCATGGCTACACCTTC

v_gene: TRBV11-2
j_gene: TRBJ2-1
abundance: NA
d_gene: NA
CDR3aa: CASRRLGYNEQFF
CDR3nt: TGTGCCAGCAGAAGACTGGGATACAATGAGCAGTTCTTC

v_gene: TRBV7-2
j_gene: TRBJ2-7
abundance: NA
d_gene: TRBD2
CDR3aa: CASSLILAGDPYEQYF
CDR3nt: TGTGCCAGCAGCTTAATACTAGCGGGAGACCCCTACGAGCAGTACTTC

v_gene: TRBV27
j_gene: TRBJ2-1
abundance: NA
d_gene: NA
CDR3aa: CASSPPSVPYNEQFF
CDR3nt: TGTGCCAGCAGTCCCCCTAGCGTTCCCTACAATGAGCAGTTCTTC

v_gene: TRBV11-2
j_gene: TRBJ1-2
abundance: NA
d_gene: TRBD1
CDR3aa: CASSLGDRGRQGFYGYTF
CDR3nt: TGTGCCAGCAGCTTAGGCGACAGGGGGCGCCAAGGATTCTATGGCTACACCTTC

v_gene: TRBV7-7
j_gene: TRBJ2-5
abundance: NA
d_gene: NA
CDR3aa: CASSLRGLETQYF
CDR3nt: TGTGCCAGCAGCTTACGGGGGTTGGAGACCCAGTACTTC

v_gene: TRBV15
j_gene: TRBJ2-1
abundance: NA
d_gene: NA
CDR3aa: CATSRVLLDEQFF
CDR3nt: TGTGCCACCAGCAGAGTGTTGTTGGATGAGCAGTTCTTC

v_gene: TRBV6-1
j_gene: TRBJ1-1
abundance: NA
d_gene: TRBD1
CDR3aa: CASTPRTGPYEAFF
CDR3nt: TGTGCCAGCACCCCGAGGACAGGGCCATACGAAGCTTTCTTT

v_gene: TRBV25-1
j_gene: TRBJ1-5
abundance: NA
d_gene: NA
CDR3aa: CASSGVGISQPQHF
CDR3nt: TGTGCCAGCAGTGGTGTCGGTATCAGTCAGCCCCAGCATTTT

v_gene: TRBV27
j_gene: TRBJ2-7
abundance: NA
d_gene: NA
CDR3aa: CARTPEQYF
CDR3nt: TGTGCCAGGACGCCCGAGCAGTACTTC

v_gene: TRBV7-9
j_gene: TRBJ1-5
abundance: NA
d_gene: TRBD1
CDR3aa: CASSSDRDSNQPQHF
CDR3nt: TGTGCCAGCAGCTCCGACAGGGATAGCAATCAGCCCCAGCATTTT

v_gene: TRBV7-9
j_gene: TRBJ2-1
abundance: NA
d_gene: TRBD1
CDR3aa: CASSLGQGVREQFF
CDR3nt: TGTGCCAGCAGCTTAGGACAGGGGGTGAGGGAGCAGTTCTTC

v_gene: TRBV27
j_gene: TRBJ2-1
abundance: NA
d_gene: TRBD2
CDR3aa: CASSLTSGGYNEQFF
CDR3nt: TGTGCCAGCAGTCTCACTAGCGGGGGATACAATGAGCAGTTCTTC

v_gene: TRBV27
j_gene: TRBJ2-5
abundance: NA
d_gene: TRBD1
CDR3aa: CASSFTGTAETQYF
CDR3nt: TGTGCCAGCAGTTTTACCGGGACAGCGGAGACCCAGTACTTC

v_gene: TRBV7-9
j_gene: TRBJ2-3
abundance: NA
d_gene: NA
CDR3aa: CASSHGTHTMDTQYF
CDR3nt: TGTGCCAGCAGCCACGGGACACATACAATGGATACGCAGTATTTT

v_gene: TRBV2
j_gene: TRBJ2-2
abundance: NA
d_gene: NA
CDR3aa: CASKAGELFF
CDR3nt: TGTGCCAGCAAGGCCGGGGAGCTGTTTTTT

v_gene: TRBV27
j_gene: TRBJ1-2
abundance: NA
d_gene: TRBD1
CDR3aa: CASSLGYRGQGYTF
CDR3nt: TGTGCCAGCAGCCTTGGGTACAGGGGGCAGGGCTACACCTTC

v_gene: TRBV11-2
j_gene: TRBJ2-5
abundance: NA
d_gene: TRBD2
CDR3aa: CASSSRSGTSGETQYF
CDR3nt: TGTGCCAGCAGCTCGAGATCCGGGACTAGCGGAGAGACCCAGTACTTC

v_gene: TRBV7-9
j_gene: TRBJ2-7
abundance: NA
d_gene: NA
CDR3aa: CASSHYGRSYEQYF
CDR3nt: TGTGCCAGCAGCCATTACGGAAGGTCCTACGAGCAGTACTTC

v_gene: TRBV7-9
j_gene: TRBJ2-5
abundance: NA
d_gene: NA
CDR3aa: CASSLLSTGRVTQYF
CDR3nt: TGTGCCAGCAGCTTACTCTCTACGGGACGGGTGACCCAGTACTTC

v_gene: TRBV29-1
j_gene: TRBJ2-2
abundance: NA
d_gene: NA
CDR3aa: CSVWDPNTGELFF
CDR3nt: TGCAGCGTCTGGGACCCCAACACCGGGGAGCTGTTTTTT

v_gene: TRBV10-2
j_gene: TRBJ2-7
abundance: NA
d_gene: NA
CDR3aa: CASSEVATSYEQYF
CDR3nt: TGCGCCAGCAGTGAGGTGGCGACCTCCTACGAGCAGTACTTC